This T cell receptor beta chain was obtained from a study of radiation and T cells in renal cell carcinoma. Losses at the gene ends were 1 base for V and 5 bases for J; bases not matched to a gene: 4. The CDR3 has 15 amino acids. From germline, CDR1 is SGHDN and CDR2 FVKESK. TCRdb's copy holds only in-frame clones and misses some; the assay was immunoSEQ multiplex PCR. The sample consists of roughly 130,000 clones, 88% of them appearing once. The sample's time point: baseline pretreatment blood. Regarding treatment: 15 Gy SBRT to primary tumor, nephrectomy 4 weeks later. Blood was sampled at baseline, 2 weeks and 4 weeks after SBRT. This renal cell carcinoma was of the clear cell type.

Specimen: blood, collected from a patient whose treatment included radiotherapy and nephrectomy. The chain carries TRBV14 and TRBJ1-4, with 7 bases matching TRBD1. The receptor was isolated from a woman in her fifties or sixties with renal cell carcinoma. The CDR3 bases are TGTGCCAGCAGCCAAGTAGCAGGGGGGAATGAAAAACTGTTTTTT. It encodes CASSQVAGGNEKLFF.